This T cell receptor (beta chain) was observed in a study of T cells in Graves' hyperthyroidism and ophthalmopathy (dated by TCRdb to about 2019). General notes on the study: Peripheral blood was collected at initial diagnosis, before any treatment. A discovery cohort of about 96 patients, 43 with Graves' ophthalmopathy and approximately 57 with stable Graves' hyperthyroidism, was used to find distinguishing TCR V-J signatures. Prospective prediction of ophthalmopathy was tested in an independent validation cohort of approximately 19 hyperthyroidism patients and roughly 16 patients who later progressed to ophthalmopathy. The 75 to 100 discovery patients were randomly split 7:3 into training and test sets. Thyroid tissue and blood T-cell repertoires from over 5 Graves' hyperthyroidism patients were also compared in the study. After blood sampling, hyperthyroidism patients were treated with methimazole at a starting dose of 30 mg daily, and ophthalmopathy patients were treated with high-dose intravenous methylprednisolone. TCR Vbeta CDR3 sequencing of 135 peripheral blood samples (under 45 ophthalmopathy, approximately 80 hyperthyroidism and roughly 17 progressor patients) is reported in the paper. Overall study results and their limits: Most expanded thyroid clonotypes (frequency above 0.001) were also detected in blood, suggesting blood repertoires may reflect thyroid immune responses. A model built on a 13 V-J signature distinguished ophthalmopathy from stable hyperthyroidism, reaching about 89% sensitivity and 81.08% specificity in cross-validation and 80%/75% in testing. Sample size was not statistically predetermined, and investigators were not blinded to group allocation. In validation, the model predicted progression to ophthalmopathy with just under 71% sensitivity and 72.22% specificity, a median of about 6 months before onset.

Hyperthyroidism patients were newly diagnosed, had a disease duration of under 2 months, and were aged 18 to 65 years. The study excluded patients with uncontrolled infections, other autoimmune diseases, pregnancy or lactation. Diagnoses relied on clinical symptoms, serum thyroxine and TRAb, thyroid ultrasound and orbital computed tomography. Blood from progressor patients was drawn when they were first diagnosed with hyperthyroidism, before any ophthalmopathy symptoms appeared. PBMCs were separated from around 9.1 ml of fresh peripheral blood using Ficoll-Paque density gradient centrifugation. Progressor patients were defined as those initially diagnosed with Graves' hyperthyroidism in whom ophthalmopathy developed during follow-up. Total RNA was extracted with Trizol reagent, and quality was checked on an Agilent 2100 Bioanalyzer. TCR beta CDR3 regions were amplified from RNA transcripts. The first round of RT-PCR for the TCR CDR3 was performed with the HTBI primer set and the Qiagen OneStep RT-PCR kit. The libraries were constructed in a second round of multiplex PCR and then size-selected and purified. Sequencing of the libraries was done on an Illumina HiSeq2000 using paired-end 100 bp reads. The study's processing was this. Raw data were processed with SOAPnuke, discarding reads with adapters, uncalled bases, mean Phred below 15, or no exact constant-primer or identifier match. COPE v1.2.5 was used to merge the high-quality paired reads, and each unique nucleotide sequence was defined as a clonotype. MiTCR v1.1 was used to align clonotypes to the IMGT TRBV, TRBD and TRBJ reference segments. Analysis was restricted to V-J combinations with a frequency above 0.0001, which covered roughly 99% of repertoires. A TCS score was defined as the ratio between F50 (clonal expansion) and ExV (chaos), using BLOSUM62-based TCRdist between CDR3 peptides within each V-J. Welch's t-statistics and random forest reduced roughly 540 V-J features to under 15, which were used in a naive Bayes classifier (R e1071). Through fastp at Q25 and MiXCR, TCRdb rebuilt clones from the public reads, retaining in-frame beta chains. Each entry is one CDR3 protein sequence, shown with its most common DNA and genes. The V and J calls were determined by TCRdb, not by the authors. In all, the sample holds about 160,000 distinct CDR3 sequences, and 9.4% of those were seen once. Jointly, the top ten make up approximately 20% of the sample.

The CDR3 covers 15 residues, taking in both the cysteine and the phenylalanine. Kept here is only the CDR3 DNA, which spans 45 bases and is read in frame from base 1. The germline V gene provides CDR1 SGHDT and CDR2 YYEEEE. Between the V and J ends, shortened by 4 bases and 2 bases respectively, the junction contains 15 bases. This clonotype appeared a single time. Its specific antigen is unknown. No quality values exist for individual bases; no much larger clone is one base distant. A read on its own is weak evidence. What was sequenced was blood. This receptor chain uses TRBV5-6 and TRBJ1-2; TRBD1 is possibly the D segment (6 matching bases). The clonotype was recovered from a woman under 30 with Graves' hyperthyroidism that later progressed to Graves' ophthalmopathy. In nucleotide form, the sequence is TGTGCCAGCAGCGGTACAGGGCTTCTAAACTATGGCTACACCTTC. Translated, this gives CASSGTGLLNYGYTF.